This T cell receptor beta chain derives from a study of CD8 T cells in Susac syndrome (dated by TCRdb to the late 2010s). Describing the broader study: Of the Susac syndrome patients who were sequenced, 8 or 9 were in clinical remission while more than five had clinically active disease. Repertoire sequencing was used to test whether CD8+ T cell activation and differentiation in Susac syndrome was antigen driven. Susac syndrome patients were therapy-naive, on corticosteroids (some also receiving IVIg), or on IVIg alone at blood withdrawal. What the research found in general, with its limitations: The study acknowledged that relatively few individuals were included in the TCR sequencing and HLA analysis. In patients with Susac syndrome, the CD4+ T cell repertoire showed no detectable clonal expansion.

Peripheral blood CD8+ and CD4+ T cells from healthy donors, Susac syndrome patients and multiple sclerosis patients were profiled using high-throughput TCR beta sequencing. The Susac syndrome patients fulfilled recently defined diagnostic criteria for either definite or probable disease. CD8+ TEMRA cells were enriched by FACS, while bulk CD8+ and CD4+ T cells were purified by magnetic negative isolation. Blood was drawn into EDTA tubes, processed within 24 hours, and PBMCs were isolated by density gradient centrifugation. PBMCs intended for TCR sequencing were cryopreserved in liquid nitrogen and thawed later in a water bath at 37 degrees C. The sorted or isolated CD4+, CD8+ and CD8+ TEMRA cells had a purity of 90% or higher. The germline V gene (reference sequence) provides CDR1 LNHDA and CDR2 SQIVND. Cut back by 5 bases and 0 bases, the V and J ends lie 8 bases apart. The CDR3 goes from the cysteine to the phenylalanine over 14 residues. Here the CDR3 DNA is all that survives: 42 bases in frame from base 1.

RNA was extracted using the RNeasy kit, and about 0.45 to 1 ug of the RNA was reverse transcribed with random hexamers. The immunoSEQ multiplex PCR assay, which covers 54 Vbeta and 13 Jbeta segments, was used to amplify TCR beta CDR3 regions. PCR amplification bias was corrected by using a synthetic template baseline for primer optimization and computational correction. As for how the authors treated the data: Reads were annotated to V, D and J genes per IMGT and analyzed with immunoSEQ Analyzer, keeping only productive sequences. Clonality was computed as one minus Shannon entropy normalized by log2 of the number of productive unique sequences. For each patient and control, public and private clones were evaluated within the 100 most prevalent clones. Clones were defined as Susac-specific if absent from the healthy and MS cohorts, from 1052 published viral clones and from other ImmuneACCESS disease sequences. The public sequencing data were trimmed at Q25 with fastp and processed into clonotypes with MiXCR by TCRdb, which kept only in-frame beta chains. Every CDR3 protein is listed once, alongside the most common genes and DNA of its rows. TCRdb's processing, not the authors', yielded these V and J calls. The sample table contains some 200,000 distinct CDR3 sequences; only one count was recorded for 91% of them. Around 0.079% of the sample comes from the top ten.

As for this clonotype: Its specific antigen is unknown. It has no much larger one-base neighbor in the sample; base qualities were not kept.

The sequence joins TRBV19 to TRBJ2-1; the D gene assignment is ambiguous. The TCR originated in a human donor with Susac syndrome. Specimen: CD4+ T cells from PBMCs. The DNA sequence is as follows: TGTGCCAGTAGTCGGATATCCTCCTACAATGAGCAGTTCTTC. Its translation is CASSRISSYNEQFF. The reference TRBV19 and TRBJ2-1 proteins fill in what lies around the CDR3, so the full variable domain reads DGGITQSPKYLFRKEGQNVTLSCEQNLNHDAMYWYRQDPGQGLRLIYYSQIVNDFQKGDIAEGYSVSREKKESFPLTVTSAQKNPTAFYLCASSRISSYNEQFFGPGTRLTVL.